This TCR beta chain originates from a study of neurological immune-mediated disorders. This clonotype was seen at least ten times. Each CDR3 protein gets one entry after TCRdb re-called the 5' RACE reads with MiXCR. Found here are 57,000 or so distinct CDR3 sequences, around 10% of them singletons; the top ten hold approximately 1.8%. The CDR3 loop spans 13 amino acids. The germline V and J ends were trimmed by 4 bases and 7 bases, with 14 bases remaining between them. Germline CDR1 SQVTM, CDR2 ANQGSEA. The rearrangement uses TRBV29-1 and TRBJ2-1, with D uncertain. This clonotype was sampled from a man aged 55 to 70 in good health. What was sequenced was PBMCs. Here the CDR3 reads CSVVRLFGNEQFF. The DNA of the CDR3 is TGCAGCGTTGTTAGACTTTTCGGGAATGAGCAGTTCTTC.